The 12 T cell receptor beta chains below all came from one sample that was sequenced in a study of pediatric ulcerative colitis. The rectum was sampled with one to two pinch biopsies at colonoscopy. Repertoires were generated with immunoSEQ multiplex PCR, while TCRdb's copy carries only in-frame clones and drops some. The sample holds about 16,000 clones, 80% seen once. Material: gut tissue. These receptors were taken from a boy between 5 and 17 years old who was a control in a study of pediatric ulcerative colitis.

The rearrangement links TRBV11-3 to TRBJ2-5; TRBD1 matches 9 bases. J was trimmed by 5 bases and V by 5 bases; bases with no gene match: 12. Germline CDR1 and CDR2: SGHNT and YENEEA. This CDR3 region has 16 residues. CDR3 sequence: CASSPGEQGARETQYF. CDR3 coding DNA: TGTGCCAGCAGCCCCGGGGAACAGGGGGCGCGGGAGACCCAGTACTTC.

The V call is TRBV5-1, the J call TRBJ2-2; D ambiguous. Germline lookup yields CDR1 SGHRS and CDR2 YFSETQ. This CDR3 is 14 amino acids long. V shed 0 bases and J shed 5 bases, with 8 bases lying between them. The CDR3 region is CASSLAWLTGELFF. In DNA form, the CDR3 reads TGCGCCAGCAGCTTGGCCTGGTTAACCGGGGAGCTGTTTTTT.

The rearrangement links TRBV5-4 to TRBJ2-3; maybe TRBD1 (6 bases). Germline CDR1 is SGHNT and CDR2 is YYREEE (reference sequence). With 5 bases removed from V and 6 bases from J, the gap between germline ends came to 10 bases. The length of the CDR3 is 12 residues. CDR3 sequence: CASRHDRDTQYF. Written as DNA, the CDR3 is TGTGCCAGCAGGCACGACAGGGATACGCAGTATTTT.

The V call is TRBV28, the J call TRBJ2-3, with D hard to call. Trimming shortened V by 5 bases and J by 4 bases, and 4 bases separated the two germline ends. Germline-derived CDR1 and CDR2 are MDHEN and SYDVKM. The CDR3 sequence is 11 residues long. In nucleotides, the CDR3 is TGTGCCAGCAGTATTTCAGATACGCAGTATTTT. Protein sequence: CASSISDTQYF.

The genes are TRBV12-1 and TRBJ2-1; TRBD2, the D gene given by the table, was not confirmed from the DNA. TRBV12-1 is an annotated pseudogene. CDR3 length equals 11 residues. This chain's CDR3 is CASKTVNEQFF. The CDR3 DNA reads TGTGCCAGCAAGACTGTAAATGAGCAGTTCTTC.

This rearrangement joins TRBV5-6 to TRBJ1-2; D gene unclear. In germline, CDR1 is SGHDT, CDR2 YYEEEE. CDR3 length: 15 residues. Deletions cut 5 bases from V and 8 bases from J, with 22 bases between. Here the CDR3 reads CASRSSPLRVEGYTF. In DNA form, the CDR3 reads TGTGCCAGCAGGTCAAGTCCTCTAAGGGTGGAGGGCTACACCTTC.

The chain combines TRBV7-9 with TRBJ2-7; 10 bases are shared with TRBD2. The CDR3 covers 14 residues. V was pared by 11 bases and J by 0 bases, with 7 bases of the junction left unmatched. Germline V gene data show CDR1 as SEHNR and CDR2 as FQNEAQ (reference sequence). The CDR3 region is CAGEAGGISYEQYF. The CDR3 nucleotides read TGTGCCGGTGAAGCGGGAGGGATCTCCTACGAGCAGTACTTC.

V gene TRBV29-1 combines with J gene TRBJ1-4; 7 positions match TRBD1. This CDR3 contains 14 residues. J was trimmed by 2 bases and V by 6 bases; bases with no gene match: 6. The germline V gene encodes CDR1 SQVTM and CDR2 ANQGSEA. The CDR3 reads CSVITGATNEKLFF. The CDR3 DNA is TGCAGCGTAATAACAGGGGCGACTAATGAAAAACTGTTTTTT.

This clone has a handful of counts. The chain joins TRBV4-1 to TRBJ1-5; D possibly corresponds to TRBD1 (6 bases). V dropped 4 bases and J dropped 3 bases, with 10 bases sitting between them. This CDR3 comprises 14 residues. Germline CDR1 and CDR2: MGHRA and YSYEKL. Here the CDR3 DNA reads TGCGCCAGCAGCCCCTGGGGGCCCAATCAGCCCCAGCATTTT. Translation: CASSPWGPNQPQHF.

This clone was counted a few times. The V gene is TRBV5-4, the J gene TRBJ1-1, with 8 bases aligning to TRBD1. V lost 3 bases, J lost 5 bases, and 9 bases stayed unmatched. The CDR3 runs to 15 residues. Germline V gene data show CDR1 as SGHNT and CDR2 as YYREEE (reference sequence). CDR3 sequence reads: CASSYRTGPGTEAFF. Written as DNA, the CDR3 is TGTGCCAGCAGCTACAGGACAGGGCCGGGGACTGAAGCTTTCTTT.

This CDR3 is CASTGVLGELFF. The DNA of the CDR3 is TGTGCCAGCACTGGGGTCCTCGGGGAGCTGTTTTTT. V and J are TRBV7-2 and TRBJ2-2; D is ambiguous. CDR1 SGHTA and CDR2 FQGNSA come from the germline V gene. The CDR3 consists of 12 residues. The ends were cut back, 7 bases at V and 7 bases at J, with 10 bases in the middle.

The chain combines TRBV9 with TRBJ1-1, with TRBD1 as a possible D gene (6 bases). CDR1 and CDR2 from the germline V gene are SGDLS and YYNGEE. Trimming cost V 2 bases and J 4 bases, with 12 bases left between them. This CDR3 spans 14 amino acids. CDR3 bases: TGTGCCAGCAGCGTCCAAGGACAGAGCACTGAAGCTTTCTTT. It translates to CASSVQGQSTEAFF.